These 18 T cell receptor beta chains share one sample of origin, sequenced in a study of Graves' ophthalmopathy and Graves' hyperthyroidism. Amplified material comprised TCR beta CDR3 regions derived from RNA transcripts. In the first round, RT-PCR was carried out with HTBI primers, and a multiplex PCR formed the second round. TCRdb re-called the multiplex PCR reads through MiXCR, storing one row per CDR3 protein. This sample yields around 340,000 distinct CDR3 sequences, of which roughly 15% are seen a single time; approximately 13% belongs to the top ten. The sample comprised peripheral blood. The receptors here all came from an adult man with Graves' ophthalmopathy.

As regards this clonotype: One base away lies a much larger clone, so this may be a sequencing read error. The chain links TRBV6-1 to TRBJ1-2; D gene ambiguous. Trimming shortened V by 5 bases and J by 5 bases, and 15 bases separated the two germline ends. Germline loops: CDR1 MNHNS, CDR2 SASEGT. The length of the CDR3 is 14 residues. CDR3 sequence: CASSPQSRPYGYTF. The CDR3 region has the DNA TGTGCCAGCAGTCCCCAAAGCCGGCCATATGGCTACACCTTC.

This chain uses TRBV6-2 or TRBV6-3 with TRBJ2-2; 8 bases are a match to TRBD1. The CDR3 is 15 residues long. The V gene's germline CDR1 is MNHEY and CDR2 SVGEGT. Losses at the gene ends were 6 bases for V and 1 base for J; bases not matched to a gene: 4. The CDR3 DNA is TGTGCCAGCAGCATAACAGGGGGGAACACCGGGGAGCTGTTTTTT. It specifies CASSITGGNTGELFF.

J is TRBJ1-5 and V is TRBV12-5; D gene uncertain. Trimming cost V 2 bases and J 6 bases, with 2 bases left between them. Per the germline V gene, CDR1 is LGHNT and CDR2 is FRNRAP. The CDR3 extends over 11 amino acids. This CDR3 reads CASGLSQPQHF. Here the CDR3 DNA reads TGTGCTAGTGGTTTGTCTCAGCCCCAGCATTTT.

This clonotype was seen ten or more times. A read error may be the cause here, since a much bigger clone is one base away. This chain connects TRBV6-5 to TRBJ1-5; tentatively, D is TRBD1 (5 bases). V lost 2 bases and J 5 bases, leaving 7 bases between the germline ends. CDR3 size: 13 residues. Germline V CDR1 and CDR2: MNHEY, SVGAGI. CDR3 loop: CASSYGHHQPQHF. The CDR3 region has the DNA TGTGCCAGCAGTTACGGACACCATCAGCCCCAGCATTTT.

This clonotype was seen at least ten times. This chain uses TRBV6-4 with TRBJ1-1; D is unresolved. Per germline, CDR1 MRHNA and CDR2 SNTAGT. The CDR3 length is 14 residues. V lost 7 bases to trimming and J lost 1 base, with 13 bases between them. The CDR3 protein is CASTPNPGNTEAFF. DNA for the CDR3: TGTGCCAGCACCCCTAATCCAGGGAACACTGAAGCTTTCTTT.

About this clonotype itself: A read error is possible here, since a much larger clone lies one base away. This chain connects TRBV14 to TRBJ1-1, with a possible D match to TRBD1 (5 bases). Trimming stripped 5 bases from V and 6 bases from J, with 10 bases between. Per germline, CDR1 SGHDN and CDR2 FVKESK. This CDR3 spans 12 amino acids. The CDR3 DNA follows: TGTGCCAGCAGCGTACAGGAAGCTGAAGCTTTCTTT. This sequence encodes CASSVQEAEAFF. Full variable domain (rest looked up from reference TRBV14 and TRBJ1-1): EAGVTQFPSHSVIEKGQTVTLRCDPISGHDNLYWYRRVMGKEIKFLLHFVKESKQDESGMPNNRFLAERTGGTYSTLKVQPAELEDSGVYFCASSVQEAEAFFGQGTRLTVV.

This clonotype was counted at least ten times. This chain links TRBV11-2 with TRBJ2-5; 10 positions agree with TRBD1. With 3 bases clipped from V and 7 bases from J, the junction kept 20 bases outside the gene matches. Germline V gene sequence: CDR1 SGHAT, CDR2 FQNNGV. The CDR3 is 19 residues long. CDR3 nucleotides: TGTGCCAGCAGCTTGAGGGGACAGGGGTCTAGCGGCACCCTGGGGACCCAGTACTTC. It codes for CASSLRGQGSSGTLGTQYF.

This clonotype was seen at least ten times. CDR3: CASRQGQYGNTEAFF. For the CDR3, the DNA is TGTGCCAGCAGACAGGGACAGTACGGGAACACTGAAGCTTTCTTT. V and J are TRBV12-3 or TRBV12-4 and TRBJ1-1, with 7 bases lining up with TRBD1. The CDR3 spans 15 residues. J gave up 1 base and V 6 bases, and 8 bases lay outside the gene matches.

This clonotype was detected ten times or more. The gene calls are TRBV9 and TRBJ2-2; 7 nucleotides line up with TRBD2. This CDR3 is built from 17 residues. J lost 3 bases, V lost 0 bases, and 8 bases had no gene match. CDR1 and CDR2 (germline): SGDLS, YYNGEE. CDR3 in amino acids: CASSVGGRAPDTGELFF. The CDR3 DNA sequence: TGTGCCAGCAGCGTAGGAGGGAGGGCTCCGGACACCGGGGAGCTGTTTTTT. The full variable domain, with the rest looked up from reference TRBV9 and TRBJ2-2, is DSGVTQTPKHLITATGQRVTLRCSPRSGDLSVYWYQQSLDQGLQFLIQYYNGEERAKGNILERFSAQQFPDLHSELNLSSLELGDSALYFCASSVGGRAPDTGELFFGEGSRLTVL.

At least ten counts were recorded for this clonotype. This chain links TRBV6-2 or TRBV6-3 with TRBJ2-3; possibly TRBD2 for D (5 bases). Trimming stripped 11 bases from V and 0 bases from J, with 15 bases between. The V gene's germline CDR1 is MNHEY and CDR2 SVGEGT. The CDR3 consists of 14 residues. CDR3 sequence: CAHRSSGSTDTQYF. The CDR3, as DNA: TGTGCCCATCGATCCAGCGGAAGCACAGATACGCAGTATTTT.

At least ten counts were recorded for this clonotype. This sequence joins TRBV5-1 and TRBJ1-2; TRBD1 is a possible D gene (6 bases). This CDR3 spans 15 amino acids. Germline lookup yields CDR1 SGHRS and CDR2 YFSETQ. Trimming cost V 4 bases and J 0 bases, with 13 bases left between them. In nucleotides, the CDR3 is TGCGCCAGCAGCCCCGGGACACTTACTAACTATGGCTACACCTTC. Its protein product is CASSPGTLTNYGYTF.

This clonotype was detected many times. At one of its ends the junction is not consistent with the germline gene, which may arise from a read error. The genes are TRBV5-1 and TRBJ2-7; 7 bases match TRBD2. The CDR3 is made up of 14 amino acids. Germline loops: CDR1 SGHRS, CDR2 YFSETQ. The CDR3 loop reads CASSLGGGPYEQYF. In DNA, the CDR3 is TGTGCCAGCAGCTTGGGCGGGGGACCCTACGAGCAGTACTTC.

V gene TRBV24-1 combines with J gene TRBJ1-1; no clear D. Trimming took off 4 bases at V and 1 base at J, with 6 bases between the two ends. Per the germline V gene, CDR1 is KGHDR and CDR2 is SFDVKD. This CDR3 is built from 13 residues. The CDR3 loop is CATSENWNTEAFF. Here the CDR3 DNA reads TGTGCCACCAGTGAAAATTGGAACACTGAAGCTTTCTTT.

In its sample, this clonotype was seen once. The chain employs TRBV6-2 or TRBV6-3 and TRBJ2-7, with 8 bases fitting TRBD1. There are 13 residues in the CDR3. Trimming at V came to 8 bases and at J to 4 bases, leaving 7 bases not matched to a gene. The germline V gene has CDR1 MNHEY and CDR2 SVGEGT. The DNA of the CDR3 is TGTGCCAGCGGGTGGACAGGGTCGTACGAGCAGTACTTC. It encodes CASGWTGSYEQYF.

This clonotype has only a few counts. The germline gene is not matched at one end of the junction; a read error may be the cause. V usage is TRBV20-1 and J usage is TRBJ1-1; 7 bases match TRBD1. CDR1 and CDR2 from the germline V gene are DFQATT and SNEGSKA (reference sequence). The CDR3 length is 14 residues. CDR3 sequence (DNA): TGCAGTGCTAGAGACTCCAACCCGACAGGGAGCAATATCTTT. This translates into CSARDSNPTGSNIF.

This clonotype occurred many times. The CDR3 spells CASGLGRVREETQYF. Here the CDR3 DNA reads TGTGCTAGTGGTTTGGGACGAGTTAGGGAAGAGACCCAGTACTTC. This rearrangement joins TRBV12-5 to TRBJ2-5, with D hard to call. The CDR3 has 15 amino acids. Trimming took 1 base from V and 3 from J, leaving 12 bases between them. From germline, CDR1 is LGHNT and CDR2 FRNRAP.

This clonotype was counted ten times or more. The V call is TRBV28, the J call TRBJ1-2; possible D gene TRBD1, 6 bases. The CDR3 totals 14 residues. Germline loops: CDR1 MDHEN, CDR2 SYDVKM. V gave up 5 bases and J gave up 4 bases, with 14 bases separating them. The CDR3 is CASSPTGTRYGYTF. CDR3 DNA sequence: TGTGCCAGCAGTCCCACCGGGACACGCTATGGCTACACCTTC.

This clonotype has a count of ten or more. The CDR3 reads CASRRQASYNSPLHF. The CDR3 DNA sequence: TGTGCCAGCAGGAGACAGGCCTCCTATAATTCACCCCTCCACTTT. The genes are TRBV28 and TRBJ1-6, with a possible D match to TRBD1 (6 bases). The CDR3 extends over 15 amino acids. Germline V gene lookup returns CDR1 MDHEN and CDR2 SYDVKM. Deletions cut 6 bases from V and 0 bases from J, with 9 bases between.